A single sample gave rise to the 21 T cell receptor beta chains below, sequenced in a study of radiotherapy plus CTLA-4 blockade in lung cancer. Repertoires were generated with immunoSEQ multiplex PCR, while TCRdb's copy carries only in-frame clones and drops some. The profile shows around 99,000 clones, approximately 86% of them singletons. Sequenced here: peripheral blood, sampled from a patient treated with radiotherapy plus ipilimumab. The receptors come from a human donor with non-small cell lung cancer that progressed on radiotherapy plus ipilimumab.

The chain carries TRBV18 and TRBJ1-4; 8 bases are a match to TRBD1. The CDR3 is 14 residues long. Germline V gene lookup returns CDR1 KGHSH and CDR2 LQKENI. V gave up 2 bases and J gave up 5 bases; unmatched junction bases: 1. The CDR3 region is CASSPDRGNEKLFF. Written as DNA, the CDR3 is TGTGCCAGCTCACCAGACAGGGGAAATGAAAAACTGTTTTTT.

The chain links TRBV7-6 to TRBJ2-1; 7 bases agree with TRBD1. The CDR3 length is 15 residues. From germline, CDR1 is SGHVS and CDR2 FNYEAQ. V lost 3 bases, J lost 5 bases, and 7 bases stayed unmatched. CDR3 nucleotide sequence: TGTGCCAGCAGCTTGGGACAGTTGACCCACAATGAGCAGTTCTTC. Translating it yields CASSLGQLTHNEQFF. The entire variable domain, with the rest obtained from reference TRBV7-6 and TRBJ2-1, is as follows: GAGVSQSPRYKVTKRGQDVALRCDPISGHVSLYWYRQALGQGPEFLTYFNYEAQQDKSGLPNDRFSAERPEGSISTLTIQRTEQRDSAMYRCASSLGQLTHNEQFFGPGTRLTVL.

The chain uses TRBV30 and TRBJ1-3; no clear D gene. The germline V gene encodes CDR1 GTSNPN and CDR2 SVGIG (reference sequence). With 0 bases removed from V and 4 bases from J, the gap between germline ends came to 10 bases. CDR3 length: 14 amino acids. In DNA form, the CDR3 reads TGTGCCTGGAGTGTGCAAGGGCGGGGAAACACCATATATTTT. Amino acid sequence: CAWSVQGRGNTIYF.

The rearrangement joins TRBV13 to TRBJ2-4; the D is unclear. The CDR3 has 12 residues. From germline, CDR1 is PRHDT and CDR2 FYEKMQ (reference sequence). V was trimmed by 5 bases and J by 0 bases, leaving 2 bases between them. CDR3 DNA: TGTGCCAGCAGCCTAGCCAAAAACATTCAGTACTTC. This translates into CASSLAKNIQYF.

The rearrangement joins TRBV6-5 to TRBJ1-4; D call uncertain. Germline V gene lookup returns CDR1 MNHEY and CDR2 SVGAGI. The CDR3 has 13 amino acids. Trimming stripped 0 bases from V and 9 bases from J, with 8 bases between. The CDR3 loop is CASSYSRAKKLFF. DNA of the CDR3: TGTGCCAGCAGTTACTCGAGGGCGAAAAAACTGTTTTTT.

The rearrangement links TRBV5-6 to TRBJ1-5, with a possible D match to TRBD1 (6 bases). V was clipped by 2 bases and J by 5 bases, with 11 bases between them. This CDR3 is 14 amino acids long. Germline values: CDR1 SGHDT, CDR2 YYEEEE. DNA for the CDR3: TGTGCCAGCAGCTTAGGACAGCAATATCAGCCCCAGCATTTT. Translated, it gives CASSLGQQYQPQHF.

V is TRBV2 and J is TRBJ1-5, with 10 positions matching TRBD1. Germline CDR1 and CDR2: SNHLY and FYNNEI. The CDR3 loop spans 14 amino acids. The J segment lost 7 bases and the V segment lost 5 bases, leaving 5 bases of the junction unmatched. CDR3 sequence: CASSTDRGRQPQHF. CDR3 DNA: TGTGCCAGCAGTACCGACAGGGGGCGACAGCCCCAGCATTTT.

This clone was counted once. The chain carries TRBV7-3 and TRBJ2-3, with TRBD2 matching 12 bases. There are 21 residues in the CDR3. With V trimmed by 0 bases and J by 2 bases, 15 bases remained unmatched. Germline CDR1 is SGHTA and CDR2 is FQGTGA. The CDR3 sequence is CASSLTGLTSGSPWPTDTQYF. As DNA, the CDR3 is TGTGCCAGCAGCTTAACTGGATTGACTAGCGGGAGCCCTTGGCCCACAGATACGCAGTATTTT.

The chain is built from TRBV5-1 and TRBJ2-3; D is uncertain. The CDR3 has 15 residues. V was pared by 2 bases and J by 1 base, with 11 bases between. Looked up from germline, CDR1 is SGHRS and CDR2 is YFSETQ. Here the CDR3 reads CASSLSPGRTDTQYF. The CDR3 region has the DNA TGCGCCAGCAGCTTATCCCCCGGGCGCACAGATACGCAGTATTTT.

This sequence joins TRBV2 and TRBJ1-5; D is unclear. Trimming stripped 3 bases from V and 2 bases from J, with 8 bases between. The CDR3 runs 14 residues. CDR1 is SNHLY and CDR2 is FYNNEI in the germline V gene. The CDR3 sequence is CASSDNWGNQPQHF. The CDR3 DNA reads as TGTGCCAGCAGTGATAATTGGGGCAATCAGCCCCAGCATTTT.

V and J are TRBV29-1 and TRBJ2-2; possibly TRBD1 for D (6 bases). The germline V and J ends were trimmed by 6 bases and 4 bases, with 12 bases remaining between them. Germline values: CDR1 SQVTM, CDR2 ANQGSEA. This CDR3 is built from 13 residues. CDR3 sequence (DNA): TGCAGCGTGGCAAACAGGGCCACCGGGGAGCTGTTTTTT. Its protein product is CSVANRATGELFF.

The chain links TRBV19 to TRBJ2-1; D might be TRBD2 (6 bases). The CDR3 loop spans 16 amino acids. Trimming removed 6 bases at V and 2 bases at J, with 17 bases between. Germline-derived CDR1 and CDR2 are LNHDA and SQIVND (reference sequence). The CDR3, as DNA: TGTGCCAGTAGAGATAGGGCTAGCGATACCTACAATGAGCAGTTCTTC. As protein: CASRDRASDTYNEQFF.

The count of this clone is one. The rearrangement uses TRBV7-9 and TRBJ2-4; 11 bases are a match to TRBD2. After removal of 3 bases from V and 8 bases from J, the junction contained 3 bases not matched to a gene. The CDR3 spans 14 residues. Germline CDR1 reads SEHNR; CDR2 reads FQNEAQ (reference sequence). CDR3 in DNA: TGTGCCAGCAGCTTTCTAGCGGGAGGTGACATTCAGTACTTC. Its translation is CASSFLAGGDIQYF.

The chain couples TRBV28 to TRBJ2-7, with TRBD1 matching 7 bases. The germline CDR1 and CDR2 sequences are MDHEN and SYDVKM. V lost 3 bases and J lost 1; bases outside the gene matches: 3. The CDR3 is made up of 14 amino acids. The CDR3 DNA reads TGTGCCAGCAGTTTGGGACAGCGGTCCTACGAGCAGTACTTC. It specifies CASSLGQRSYEQYF.

This rearrangement joins TRBV12-5 to TRBJ2-5; D unclear. Germline V gene data show CDR1 as LGHNT and CDR2 as FRNRAP. V was clipped by 6 bases and J by 4 bases, with 6 bases between them. The CDR3 is made up of 11 amino acids. The chain's CDR3 is CASGIRETQYF. The DNA of the CDR3 is TGTGCTAGTGGCATAAGAGAGACCCAGTACTTC.

The genes are TRBV6-5 and TRBJ1-1; perhaps TRBD1 as D (5 bases). V lost 7 bases, J lost 7 bases, and 19 bases lay in between. Germline V gives CDR1 MNHEY, CDR2 SVGAGI. The CDR3 sequence is 14 residues long. CDR3 region: CASTQPGTSGEAFF. As DNA, the CDR3 is TGTGCCAGCACTCAACCCGGGACCTCCGGTGAAGCTTTCTTT.

This clone came up once. The gene calls are TRBV5-1 and TRBJ2-5; TRBD1 aligns across 9 bases. The CDR3 is made up of 17 amino acids. The V gene end was trimmed by 0 bases and the J gene end by 4 bases; junction bases not matched to a gene: 10. Looked up from germline, CDR1 is SGHRS and CDR2 is YFSETQ. The CDR3 sequence: CASSLAAGTGPAETQYF. CDR3 sequence (DNA): TGCGCCAGCAGCTTGGCCGCCGGGACAGGGCCAGCAGAGACCCAGTACTTC.

The V and J genes are TRBV5-1 and TRBJ2-7; 9 nucleotides match TRBD2. The CDR3 sequence is 16 residues long. CDR1 and CDR2 from the germline V gene are SGHRS and YFSETQ. Trimming at V came to 1 base and at J to 2 bases, leaving 7 bases not matched to a gene. CDR3 DNA sequence: TGCGCCAGCAGCTTGCGGTCTTTAGCGGGGGCCTACGAGCAGTACTTC. This encodes CASSLRSLAGAYEQYF.

This chain links TRBV6-7 with TRBJ1-4; D unresolved. TRBV6-7 is marked as an open reading frame, function uncertain. This CDR3 has 18 amino acids. V dropped 7 bases and J dropped 3 bases, with 24 bases sitting between them. CDR3: CASIQTREFLPSNEKLFF. The CDR3, as DNA: TGTGCCAGCATACAGACTCGGGAATTTCTGCCATCTAATGAAAAACTGTTTTTT.

There are a few counts of this clone. The rearrangement joins TRBV12-5 to TRBJ2-6; D gene ambiguous. V lost 7 bases and J lost 4, with 17 bases in between. The germline gives CDR1 LGHNT, CDR2 FRNRAP. The CDR3 extends over 16 amino acids. This chain's CDR3 is CASAPIGLGGANVLTF. The CDR3 nucleotides are TGTGCTAGTGCCCCAATAGGGTTGGGGGGGGCCAACGTCCTGACTTTC.

CDR3 amino acids: CASSGEDSTDSYEQYF. Here the CDR3 DNA reads TGTGCCAGCAGCGGGGAAGACTCGACTGACTCCTACGAGCAGTACTTC. The chain joins TRBV7-8 to TRBJ2-7, with D unresolved. Between the trimmed V and J ends, which lost 5 bases and 0 bases, there was a span of 17 bases. Germline V gene lookup returns CDR1 SGHVS and CDR2 FQNEAQ. This CDR3 spans 16 amino acids. Filled out from reference TRBV7-8 and TRBJ2-7, the complete variable domain reads GAGVSQSPRYKVAKRGQDVALRCDPISGHVSLFWYQQALGQGPEFLTYFQNEAQLDKSGLPSDRFFAERPEGSVSTLKIQRTQQEDSAVYLCASSGEDSTDSYEQYFGPGTRLTVT.